Each of the 20 T cell receptor beta chains below was sequenced from the same sample in a study of blood T cells in healthy people across ages. Primers used in a second PCR of roughly 7 to 12 cycles were a sample-barcoded 5' primer and a J-beta primer mix. TCRdb called the 5' RACE reads again in MiXCR, with one record for every CDR3 protein. The repertoire holds about 970,000 distinct CDR3 sequences, 51% seen once, with about a fifth in the top ten. Sequencing input: blood. These receptors all come from a woman in her fifties or sixties in good health.

In its sample, this clonotype was seen a few times. The chain is built from TRBV12-3 or TRBV12-4 and TRBJ1-4; 7 positions agree with TRBD1. This CDR3 contains 13 residues. Trimming cost V 6 bases and J 10 bases; bases outside gene matches: 8. The DNA of the CDR3 is TGTGCCAGCAGCAGACAGGGAGGTGGAAAACTGTTTTTT. Amino acid sequence: CASSRQGGGKLFF.

The J gene is TRBJ2-6, the V gene TRBV7-2; 8 bases are shared with TRBD1. The V gene's germline CDR1 is SGHTA and CDR2 FQGNSA. The V gene end was trimmed by 4 bases and the J gene end by 3 bases; junction bases not matched to a gene: 11. The CDR3 is 18 residues long. This chain's CDR3 is CASSSRDRPLLGANVLTF. The CDR3 DNA sequence: TGTGCCAGCAGCTCCAGGGACAGGCCTCTGCTTGGGGCCAACGTCCTGACTTTC.

Note on this clonotype: Since a much larger clone is just one base distant, this may be a read error. The chain carries TRBV6-1 and TRBJ2-5, with no clear D. Germline CDR1 and CDR2: MNHNS and SASEGT. The CDR3 totals 14 residues. Trimming cost V 1 base and J 2 bases, with 8 bases left between them. The CDR3 nucleotides read TGTGCCAGCAGTGAAGGGGCGAGACAAGAGACCCAGTACTTC. It encodes CASSEGARQETQYF.

The chain has TRBV11-2 and TRBJ2-1, with a tentative D call TRBD2 (5 bases). The CDR3 extends over 13 amino acids. Germline loops: CDR1 SGHAT, CDR2 FQNNGV. Trimming removed 5 bases at V and 6 bases at J, with 11 bases between. This CDR3 is CASSLNLANEQFF. The CDR3 nucleotides are TGTGCCAGCAGCCTCAACCTAGCCAATGAGCAGTTCTTC.

The chain has TRBV14 and TRBJ2-7; possibly TRBD1 or TRBD2 for D (5 bases each). CDR3 length: 16 residues. Germline values: CDR1 SGHDN, CDR2 FVKESK. V shed 2 bases and J shed 2 bases, with 16 bases lying between them. The CDR3 protein is CASSQLPGPAAYEQYF. As DNA, the CDR3 is TGTGCCAGCAGCCAACTACCGGGGCCCGCAGCCTACGAGCAGTACTTC. The full variable domain, with the rest looked up from reference TRBV14 and TRBJ2-7, is EAGVTQFPSHSVIEKGQTVTLRCDPISGHDNLYWYRRVMGKEIKFLLHFVKESKQDESGMPNNRFLAERTGGTYSTLKVQPAELEDSGVYFCASSQLPGPAAYEQYFGPGTRLTVT.

This clonotype was counted between two and nine times. The rearrangement joins TRBV10-3 to TRBJ2-3, with 10 bases fitting TRBD2. This CDR3 is built from 14 residues. Germline trimming cut 3 bases from V and 5 bases from J; bases unmatched to any gene: 2. CDR1 and CDR2 from the germline V gene are ENHRY and SYGVKD. CDR3 protein: CAISELAGRDTQYF. In DNA, the CDR3 is TGTGCCATCAGTGAACTAGCGGGACGAGATACGCAGTATTTT.

The genes are TRBV20-1 and TRBJ2-7, with a weak D call TRBD2 (5 bases). This CDR3 has 12 residues. The germline V gene encodes CDR1 DFQATT and CDR2 SNEGSKA (reference sequence). V was shortened by 5 bases and J by 1 base, with 9 bases between the two germline ends. As DNA, the CDR3 is TGCAGTGCTGAACGGGGTTCCTACGAGCAGTACTTC. Its protein is CSAERGSYEQYF.

This clonotype was observed a few times. The chain links TRBV12-3 or TRBV12-4 to TRBJ1-1, with 8 bases that match TRBD1. V lost 6 bases and J lost 5; bases outside the gene matches: 8. This CDR3 region has 14 residues. The CDR3 nucleotides are TGTGCCAGCAGAGCCGACAGGGGTTTAACTGAAGCTTTCTTT. It translates to CASRADRGLTEAFF.

Comment on this clonotype: A read error may be the cause here, since a much bigger clone is one base away. The chain links TRBV7-2 to TRBJ2-3; D perhaps matches TRBD2 (6 bases). The length of the CDR3 is 11 residues. V was clipped by 5 bases and J by 10 bases, with 10 bases between them. The V gene's germline CDR1 is SGHTA and CDR2 FQGNSA. The CDR3 is CASSTRRAQYF. DNA for the CDR3: TGTGCCAGCAGCACCCGGAGGGCGCAGTATTTT.

CDR3 in DNA: TGTGCCAGCGGAAAAGACAGGGGGCGGAACGAGCAGTACTTC. It specifies CASGKDRGRNEQYF. The chain carries TRBV12-3 or TRBV12-4 and TRBJ2-5; 10 bases are shared with TRBD1. The J call is in doubt because the DNA end fits TRBJ2-7 better. This CDR3 region has 14 residues.

This chain connects TRBV15 to TRBJ2-5; D remains ambiguous. V lost 1 base and J 1 base, leaving 10 bases between the germline ends. The CDR3 extends over 15 amino acids. Germline V CDR1 and CDR2: LNHNV, YYDKDF (reference sequence). The CDR3 nucleotides are TGTGCCACCAGCAGAGGAAGCCTCCTCCAAGAGACCCAGTACTTC. Translation: CATSRGSLLQETQYF.

The V gene is TRBV15, the J gene TRBJ2-6, with D unclear. The CDR3 is made up of 18 amino acids. The ends were cut back, 1 base at V and 0 bases at J, with 13 bases in the middle. CDR1 is LNHNV and CDR2 is YYDKDF in the germline V gene (reference sequence). The CDR3 spells CATSRGKGRASGANVLTF. The CDR3 DNA sequence: TGTGCCACCAGCAGAGGGAAAGGCCGGGCCTCTGGGGCCAACGTCCTGACTTTC. The full variable domain, with the rest looked up from reference TRBV15 and TRBJ2-6, is DAMVIQNPRYQVTQFGKPVTLSCSQTLNHNVMYWYQQKSSQAPKLLFHYYDKDFNNEADTPDNFQSRRPNTSFCFLDIRSPGLGDTAMYLCATSRGKGRASGANVLTFGAGSRLTVL.

This rearrangement joins TRBV7-2 to TRBJ2-3; the D gene could be TRBD1 or TRBD2 (6 bases each). Germline V gives CDR1 SGHTA, CDR2 FQGNSA. V was shortened by 5 bases and J by 6 bases, with 15 bases between the two germline ends. CDR3 length: 14 residues. The CDR3 reads CASSPTSRGDTQYF. CDR3 nucleotide sequence: TGTGCCAGCAGCCCGACTAGTAGGGGGGATACGCAGTATTTT.

Only a few counts were recorded for this clonotype. The chain has TRBV20-1 and TRBJ2-7; TRBD2 matches at 12 bases. The V gene's germline CDR1 is DFQATT and CDR2 SNEGSKA (reference sequence). Trimming at V came to 6 bases and at J to 3 bases, leaving 9 bases not matched to a gene. The CDR3 sequence is 15 residues long. The DNA for the CDR3 is TGCAGTGCGGATCCCGGGACTAGCGGGCACTACGAGCAGTACTTC. Translation gives CSADPGTSGHYEQYF.

The V and J genes are TRBV11-2 and TRBJ2-5; D possibly corresponds to TRBD2 (5 bases). CDR1 is SGHAT and CDR2 is FQNNGV in the germline V gene. This CDR3 region has 14 residues. Trimming pared 5 bases from V and 7 bases from J, leaving 17 bases between. The CDR3: CASSPAMGGGTQYF. The CDR3 bases are TGTGCCAGCAGCCCCGCCATGGGTGGAGGGACCCAGTACTTC.

The CDR3 bases are TGCAGTGCTAGTCGAGCGGGTCGGGAGCAGTTCTTC. Encoded protein: CSASRAGREQFF. V gene TRBV20-1 combines with J gene TRBJ2-1; tentative D call: TRBD2 (6 bases). V was trimmed by 3 bases and J by 10 bases, leaving 13 bases between them. This CDR3 has 12 amino acids. Germline CDR1 and CDR2: DFQATT and SNEGSKA (reference sequence).

This rearrangement joins TRBV20-1 to TRBJ1-2; D may be TRBD1 (5 bases). This CDR3 is 12 amino acids long. The germline V and J ends were trimmed by 1 base and 8 bases, with 11 bases remaining between them. In germline, CDR1 is DFQATT, CDR2 SNEGSKA (reference sequence). CDR3 nucleotide sequence: TGCAGTGCTAGAGTGGTCAGGGAAGGCTACACCTTC. The encoded protein is CSARVVREGYTF.

The chain has TRBV25-1 and TRBJ2-5; possibly TRBD2 for D (7 bases). Germline V CDR1 and CDR2: MGHDK, SYGVNS. V lost 1 base to trimming and J lost 4 bases, with 10 bases between them. This CDR3 region has 14 residues. For the CDR3, the DNA is TGTGCCAGCAGTGAATGGGGAGGGGGAGAGACCCAGTACTTC. It yields the protein CASSEWGGGETQYF.

This rearrangement joins TRBV4-3 to TRBJ1-6; the D gene is possibly TRBD1 (6 bases). Germline V gene lookup returns CDR1 LGHNA and CDR2 YSLEER. The V gene lost 0 bases and the J gene lost 9 bases, with 15 bases spanning the gap. The CDR3 runs 16 residues. CDR3 region: CASSQDYRDSRSPLHF. CDR3 DNA sequence: TGCGCCAGCAGCCAAGATTACAGGGATTCACGTTCACCCCTCCACTTT.

This clonotype was observed a few times. The chain joins TRBV20-1 to TRBJ2-1; 10 nucleotides align to TRBD2. The junction had 11 bases not matched to a gene; V was cut back by 1 base and J by 5 bases. CDR1 is DFQATT and CDR2 is SNEGSKA in the germline V gene (reference sequence). This CDR3 has 17 amino acids. The CDR3 protein is CSARGDQLAGKNNEQFF. CDR3 in DNA: TGCAGTGCTAGAGGGGATCAACTAGCGGGAAAAAACAATGAGCAGTTCTTC.